These T cell receptor beta chains were read from a single sample in a study of OX40 agonist ivuxolimab in advanced cancers. Assay: immunoSEQ multiplex PCR; the TCRdb copy retains only in-frame clones and omits some. The sample holds 65,000 to 100,000 clones, approximately 85% seen once. The sequencing here drew on CD4+ or CD8+ T cells sorted from blood, taken in a trial of the OX40 agonist ivuxolimab. The receptors originated from an adult with an advanced solid tumor such as melanoma, head and neck, liver or kidney cancer. Each CDR3 is given without its conserved first and last residue.

j_gene: TRBJ1-1
v_gene: TRBV19
CDR3aa: ASSSRVGTEAF

j_gene: TRBJ1-1
v_gene: TRBV6-6
CDR3aa: ASQGGNTEAF

j_gene: TRBJ2-2
v_gene: TRBV10-1
CDR3aa: ASSEDTGELF

j_gene: TRBJ2-7
v_gene: TRBV27
CDR3aa: ASRKAGGRYEQY

j_gene: TRBJ2-7
v_gene: TRBV6-1
CDR3aa: ASREQEY

j_gene: TRBJ1-1
v_gene: TRBV6-5
CDR3aa: ASRPRGTTEAF

j_gene: TRBJ2-1
v_gene: TRBV5-1
CDR3aa: ASSLARGKYNEQF

j_gene: TRBJ2-1
v_gene: TRBV2
CDR3aa: AGQTSYNEQF

j_gene: TRBJ1-2
v_gene: TRBV5-4
CDR3aa: ATQARGHLPNYGYT

j_gene: TRBJ2-4
v_gene: TRBV13
CDR3aa: ASGIENIQY

j_gene: TRBJ2-5
v_gene: TRBV16
CDR3aa: ASSQGSQETQY

j_gene: TRBJ2-2
v_gene: TRBV28
CDR3aa: ASYFRSSGRNTGELF

j_gene: TRBJ2-3
v_gene: TRBV7-6
CDR3aa: ASSLAPSGDTQY

j_gene: TRBJ2-7
v_gene: TRBV11-2
CDR3aa: ASSLAGRAGYEQY

j_gene: TRBJ2-3
v_gene: TRBV12-5
CDR3aa: ASGLGAGVGDTQY

j_gene: TRBJ1-1
v_gene: TRBV5-6
CDR3aa: ASSLKGRVMSTEAF

j_gene: TRBJ2-2
v_gene: TRBV25-1
CDR3aa: ASSPGGPRELF

j_gene: TRBJ2-6
v_gene: TRBV30
CDR3aa: ACPAGLAEWLGFSGANVLT

j_gene: TRBJ2-1
v_gene: TRBV7-3
CDR3aa: ASSLSGRRYEQF

j_gene: TRBJ1-4
v_gene: TRBV5-1
CDR3aa: ASSLRSGTGASNEKLF

j_gene: TRBJ1-4
v_gene: TRBV4-2
CDR3aa: ASSQGGQPNEKLF

j_gene: TRBJ1-6
v_gene: TRBV7-2
CDR3aa: ASSPLPGTNSPLH

j_gene: TRBJ2-5
v_gene: TRBV6-1
CDR3aa: ASSATGQETQY

j_gene: TRBJ2-5
v_gene: TRBV11-2
CDR3aa: ASSLDRETQY

j_gene: TRBJ2-1
v_gene: TRBV27
CDR3aa: ASSRNNEQF

j_gene: TRBJ2-7
v_gene: TRBV27
CDR3aa: ASSLNGGSLPYEQY